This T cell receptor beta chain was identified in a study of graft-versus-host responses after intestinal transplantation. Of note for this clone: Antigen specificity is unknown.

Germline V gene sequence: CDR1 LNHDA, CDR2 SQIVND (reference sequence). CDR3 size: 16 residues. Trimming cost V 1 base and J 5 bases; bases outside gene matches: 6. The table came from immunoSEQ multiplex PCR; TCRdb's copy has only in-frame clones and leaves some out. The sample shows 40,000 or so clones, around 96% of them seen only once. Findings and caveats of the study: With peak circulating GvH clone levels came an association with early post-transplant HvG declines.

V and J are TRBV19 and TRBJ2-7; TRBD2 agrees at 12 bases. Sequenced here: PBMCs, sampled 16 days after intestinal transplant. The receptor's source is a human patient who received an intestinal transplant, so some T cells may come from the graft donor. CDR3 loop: CASSIAVRLAGDEQYF. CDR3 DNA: TGTGCCAGTAGTATAGCCGTCCGACTAGCGGGAGACGAGCAGTACTTC.